This T cell receptor beta chain was found in a study of blood T cell repertoires in COVID-19. Whole-study context: The United States, Italy and Spain provided the acute and convalescent COVID-19 samples. From T cells, B-cell-depleted T cells, or PBMCs came the material, which was cDNA or gDNA.

Authors' analysis steps: Reference gene primer amplification yielded estimated nucleated cell counts. Sequencing used immunoSEQ multiplex PCR; TCRdb keeps in-frame clones, though not all of them. V and J calls and clone size follow that table, whereas D and trimming were derived from the DNA. The table records almost 400,000 clones, more than 70% of them present only once. Germline CDR1 is SQVTM and CDR2 is ANQGSEA. The CDR3 extends over 13 amino acids. Between the trimmed V and J ends, which lost 7 bases and 0 bases, there was a span of 10 bases. Seattle participants joined during active infection and were tracked over time.

The chain recombines TRBV29-1 with TRBJ2-1, with unresolved D. The specimen sequenced was peripheral blood. The sequence derives from a woman aged 60-75 years with COVID-19, enrolled during active disease. The CDR3 sequence: CSALQSSYNEQFF. CDR3 bases: TGCAGCGCTCTACAGAGCTCCTACAATGAGCAGTTCTTC.